This note documents a single TCR beta chain sequence. Its matching antigen is unknown. The data stem from a study of OX40 agonist ivuxolimab in advanced cancers. Here immunoSEQ multiplex PCR was the method, and the copy in TCRdb shows in-frame clones only, minus some. The sample has some 27,000 clones, about 80% seen once. Whole-study results and caveats: Determination of antigen specificity was not performed for the expanded peripheral T cells.

The material was CD4+ or CD8+ T cells sorted from blood, obtained in a trial of the OX40 agonist ivuxolimab. The sequence was collected from an adult with an advanced solid tumor such as melanoma, head and neck, liver or kidney cancer.

CDR3 in amino acids: CASSQGLQIYEQYF. The CDR3 nucleotides read TGCGCCAGCAGCCAAGGGTTACAGATCTACGAGCAGTACTTC. This chain joins TRBV4-3 and TRBJ2-7; D unclear. The CDR3 extends over 14 amino acids. Germline-derived CDR1 and CDR2 are LGHNA and YSLEER. Trimming took off 1 base at V and 3 bases at J, with 10 bases between the two ends.